This TCR beta chain appears in the sequencing data of a study of identical twins. TCRdb analysed the 5' RACE reads with MiXCR anew, one entry per CDR3 protein. The sample includes about 250,000 distinct CDR3 sequences, more than 12% of them seen just once. General study results and limits: Within cord blood, abundant beta clonotypes carried fewer insertions, but memory repertoires showed no such trend.

The sample holds a few counts of this clonotype. Its antigen is currently unknown. This CDR3 comprises 15 residues. In germline, CDR1 is MNHNS, CDR2 SASEGT. Trimming cost V 8 bases and J 6 bases; bases outside gene matches: 9. Sequenced material: memory (CD45RO+) T cells sorted from blood. This receptor was taken from a woman between 18 and 29 years old in good health. J is TRBJ2-1 and V is TRBV6-1; 11 nucleotides align to TRBD2. The CDR3 sequence: CASRLGLAEPNEQFF. CDR3 sequence (DNA): TGTGCCAGCCGATTGGGACTAGCGGAACCCAATGAGCAGTTCTTC.